This TCR beta chain was obtained from a study of blood T cell repertoires in COVID-19. Study at large: Whether acute or convalescent, the COVID-19 samples came from the United States, Italy and Spain. The cDNA or gDNA used as material had been derived from T cells, B-cell-depleted T cells, or PBMCs.

Per the original data handling: For nucleated cells, counts were estimated from reference gene primer amplification. Method: immunoSEQ multiplex PCR; TCRdb's copy keeps in-frame clones and lacks some. The D gene and trimming were derived from the DNA, and the V and J assignments and clone size from that table. The profile covers roughly 250,000 clones, with nearly 85% appearing a single time and 8% to 9.5% taken by the ten largest. This CDR3 is 13 amino acids long. Germline CDR1 MDHEN, CDR2 SYDVKM. V dropped 7 bases and J dropped 7 bases, with 16 bases sitting between them. J is TRBJ1-1 and V is TRBV28; D is perhaps TRBD1 (6 bases). The TCR originated in a human donor in a cohort sampled during active COVID-19. Specimen: peripheral blood. The CDR3 is CASITGTRDEAFF. CDR3 coding DNA: TGTGCCAGCATTACCGGGACAAGGGATGAAGCTTTCTTT.